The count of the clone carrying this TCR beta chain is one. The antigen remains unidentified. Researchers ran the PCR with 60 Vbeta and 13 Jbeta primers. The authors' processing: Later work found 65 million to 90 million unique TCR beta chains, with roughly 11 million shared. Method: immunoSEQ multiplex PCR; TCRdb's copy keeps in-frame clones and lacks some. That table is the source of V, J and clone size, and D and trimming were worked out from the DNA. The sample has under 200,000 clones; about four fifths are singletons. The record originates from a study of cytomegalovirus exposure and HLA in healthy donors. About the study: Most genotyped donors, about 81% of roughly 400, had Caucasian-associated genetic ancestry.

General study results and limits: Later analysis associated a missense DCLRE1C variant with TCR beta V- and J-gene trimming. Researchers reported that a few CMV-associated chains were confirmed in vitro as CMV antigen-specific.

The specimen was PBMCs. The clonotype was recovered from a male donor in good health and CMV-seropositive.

The CDR3 is CASSAYNRAAKTQYF. Here the CDR3 DNA reads TGTGCCAGCAGTGCTTATAACAGGGCAGCGAAGACCCAGTACTTC. The V and J genes are TRBV25-1 and TRBJ2-5; maybe TRBD1 (6 bases). This CDR3 contains 15 residues. Germline V CDR1 and CDR2: MGHDK, SYGVNS. V was trimmed by 4 bases and J by 6 bases, leaving 18 bases between them.